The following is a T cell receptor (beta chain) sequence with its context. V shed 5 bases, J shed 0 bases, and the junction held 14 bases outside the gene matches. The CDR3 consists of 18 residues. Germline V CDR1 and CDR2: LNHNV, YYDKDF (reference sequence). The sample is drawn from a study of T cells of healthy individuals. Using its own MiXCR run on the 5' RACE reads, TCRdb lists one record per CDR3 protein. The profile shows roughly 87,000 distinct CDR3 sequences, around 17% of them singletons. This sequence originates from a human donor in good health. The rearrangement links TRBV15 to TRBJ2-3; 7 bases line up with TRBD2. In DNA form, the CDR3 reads TGTGCCACCAGCTCAAGTCGGCAGGGCGGGGGAAGCACAGATACGCAGTATTTT. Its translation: CATSSSRQGGGSTDTQYF.